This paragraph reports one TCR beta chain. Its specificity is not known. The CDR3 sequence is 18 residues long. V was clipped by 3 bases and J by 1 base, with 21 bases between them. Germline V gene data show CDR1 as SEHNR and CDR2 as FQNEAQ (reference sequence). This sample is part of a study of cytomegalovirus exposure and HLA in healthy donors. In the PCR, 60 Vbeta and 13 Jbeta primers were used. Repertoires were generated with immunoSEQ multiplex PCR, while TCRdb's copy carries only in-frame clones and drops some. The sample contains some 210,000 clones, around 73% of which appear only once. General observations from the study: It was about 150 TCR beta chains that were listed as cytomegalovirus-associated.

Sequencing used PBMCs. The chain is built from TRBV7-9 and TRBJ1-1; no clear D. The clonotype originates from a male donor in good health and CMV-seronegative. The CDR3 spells CASSFEGGLVSRNTEAFF. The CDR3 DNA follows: TGTGCCAGCAGCTTTGAGGGTGGCCTTGTCTCCCGGAACACTGAAGCTTTCTTT.